This T cell receptor beta chain was captured by sequencing in a study of blood T cell repertoires in COVID-19. Across the study: Donors in the United States, Italy and Spain gave samples during acute or convalescent COVID-19. From T cells, B-cell-depleted T cells, or PBMCs came the material, which was cDNA or gDNA.

Authors' analysis steps: Nucleated cell counts were estimated from reference gene primer amplification. Repertoires were generated with immunoSEQ multiplex PCR, while TCRdb's copy carries only in-frame clones and drops some. V, J and clone size are those of that table, while D and trimming were read from the DNA. The sample includes some 200,000 clones, 90% of them seen just once. V was pared by 7 bases and J by 7 bases, with 16 bases between. The germline V gene has CDR1 LNHDA and CDR2 SQIVND (reference sequence). The CDR3 is made up of 14 amino acids. This sequence joins TRBV19 and TRBJ1-4; D possibly corresponds to TRBD1 (6 bases). The TCR was taken from a man in his fifties with acute or convalescent COVID-19. Input material: peripheral blood. The CDR3 DNA follows: TGTGCCAGTAAATGGAAACAGGGCCGTGAAAAACTGTTTTTT. This codes for CASKWKQGREKLFF. Filled out from reference TRBV19 and TRBJ1-4, the complete variable domain reads DGGITQSPKYLFRKEGQNVTLSCEQNLNHDAMYWYRQDPGQGLRLIYYSQIVNDFQKGDIAEGYSVSREKKESFPLTVTSAQKNPTAFYLCASKWKQGREKLFFGSGTQLSVL.